This T cell receptor (beta chain) derives from a study of blood T cell repertoires in COVID-19. The repertoire was sequenced with immunoSEQ multiplex PCR; TCRdb's copy has only in-frame clones and lacks some. The sample holds about 350,000 clones, 70% to 90% seen once. The germline V and J ends were trimmed by 4 bases and 9 bases, with 19 bases remaining between them. The germline CDR1 and CDR2 sequences are MRHNA and SNTAGT. The CDR3 runs to 16 residues. This receptor was obtained from a woman in her 30s who had recovered from COVID-19. The chain combines TRBV6-4 with TRBJ1-6; tentatively, D is TRBD1 (6 bases). Sequencing was carried out using PBMCs or T cells enriched from blood (not recorded which). CDR3 protein: CASSAKPGTYTSPLHF. CDR3 nucleotide sequence: TGTGCCAGCAGTGCCAAACCCGGGACATACACTTCACCCCTCCACTTT.